The 9 T cell receptor beta chains presented below share a single source sample, sequenced in a study of blood T cell repertoires in COVID-19. Clones were read by immunoSEQ multiplex PCR, and TCRdb kept only the in-frame ones, dropping some. The sample consists of fewer than 450,000 clones, around 88% of them appearing once. The sequencing input was peripheral blood. Receptors originate from a woman aged 45-60 years with COVID-19, enrolled during active disease.

J is TRBJ1-2 and V is TRBV28, with 12 bases that match TRBD1. From germline, CDR1 is MDHEN and CDR2 SYDVKM. V was clipped by 6 bases and J by 8 bases; unmatched bases: 13. CDR3 length: 16 residues. The CDR3 spells CASSRAGTGGPWGYTF. As DNA, the CDR3 is TGTGCCAGCAGCCGCGCCGGGACAGGGGGCCCTTGGGGCTACACCTTC.

This rearrangement joins TRBV29-1 to TRBJ2-2, with D perhaps matching TRBD1 (7 bases). V lost 7 bases, J lost 2 bases, and 14 bases lay in between. The CDR3 length is 14 residues. Germline CDR1 and CDR2: SQVTM and ANQGSEA. CDR3 in amino acids: CSALQGGNTGELFF. The DNA of the CDR3 is TGCAGCGCACTGCAGGGGGGAAACACCGGGGAGCTGTTTTTT.

The chain combines TRBV5-1 with TRBJ1-3, with D unresolved. Germline loops: CDR1 SGHRS, CDR2 YFSETQ. The length of the CDR3 is 15 residues. V was trimmed by 0 bases and J by 9 bases, leaving 16 bases between them. The CDR3 here is CASSLAANPPGTIYF. The CDR3 DNA reads TGCGCCAGCAGCTTGGCGGCAAATCCTCCGGGCACCATATATTTT.

The chain couples TRBV4-2 to TRBJ2-3, with 8 positions matching TRBD2. Per the germline V gene, CDR1 is LGHNA and CDR2 is YNFKEQ. Trimming at V came to 9 bases and at J to 5 bases, leaving 10 bases not matched to a gene. The CDR3 loop spans 14 amino acids. The chain's CDR3 is CASLAGGGRDTQYF. CDR3 bases: TGTGCCAGTCTGGCGGGGGGCGGTAGAGATACGCAGTATTTT.

This chain uses TRBV30 with TRBJ2-3; D is perhaps TRBD1 (6 bases). The CDR3 sequence is 14 residues long. Germline values: CDR1 GTSNPN, CDR2 SVGIG (reference sequence). The V end lost 4 bases, the J end lost 3 bases, and 14 bases lay between the germline ends. The CDR3 is CAWTTGTRTDTQYF. The CDR3 DNA reads as TGTGCCTGGACTACAGGGACGAGGACAGATACGCAGTATTTT.

The genes are TRBV12-3 or TRBV12-4 and TRBJ1-2; 8 bases are a match to TRBD1. J gave up 6 bases and V 7 bases, and 4 bases lay outside the gene matches. There are 12 residues in the CDR3. The CDR3 DNA is TGTGCCAGCACCCGGACAGGGAATGGCTACACCTTC. Translated: CASTRTGNGYTF.

The gene calls are TRBV19 and TRBJ1-2; D ambiguous. Germline CDR1 and CDR2: LNHDA and SQIVND (reference sequence). Trimming left V 9 bases short and J 5 bases short, with 7 bases between. The CDR3 is 10 residues long. The CDR3 nucleotides are TGTGCCAGCCATCATTATGGCTACACCTTC. Amino acids: CASHHYGYTF.

V usage is TRBV7-9 and J usage is TRBJ2-7; 10 nucleotides align to TRBD1. The length of the CDR3 is 15 residues. V shed 5 bases, J shed 4 bases, and the junction held 8 bases outside the gene matches. In germline, CDR1 is SEHNR, CDR2 FQNEAQ (reference sequence). CDR3 in DNA: TGTGCCAGCAGCGAGACCGGGACAGGGGAGTACGAGCAGTACTTC. This encodes CASSETGTGEYEQYF.

J is TRBJ1-2 and V is TRBV21-1. TRBV21-1 is a pseudogene locus. The CDR3 is made up of 13 amino acids. The CDR3 DNA reads as TGTGCCAGCAGCAAAGCGTCGAGGATAGGCTACACCTTC. Its protein is CASSKASRIGYTF.